What follows are 16 T cell receptor beta chains derived from one specimen sequenced in a study of blood T cells in healthy people across ages. A sample-barcoded 5' primer and a J-beta primer mix were used in a second PCR of roughly 6 to 12 cycles. A single record per CDR3 protein comes from TCRdb applying MiXCR to the 5' RACE reads. In the table there are fewer than 900,000 distinct CDR3 sequences, about 52% of which are singletons. Specimen: blood. The receptors shown here come from a woman in her fifties or sixties in good health.

The rearrangement joins TRBV28 to TRBJ2-4, with a tentative D call TRBD2 (6 bases). Germline V lookup: CDR1 MDHEN, CDR2 SYDVKM. The CDR3 has 17 amino acids. V dropped 1 base and J dropped 8 bases, with 21 bases sitting between them. CDR3 loop: CASSLLRGPGSSDIQYF. In DNA form, the CDR3 reads TGTGCCAGCAGTTTATTGCGGGGACCGGGCAGCTCTGACATTCAGTACTTC.

This sequence joins TRBV28 and TRBJ2-7; D not certain. With 7 bases removed from V and 6 bases from J, the gap between germline ends came to 13 bases. CDR1 is MDHEN and CDR2 is SYDVKM in the germline V gene. This CDR3 spans 12 amino acids. The CDR3 sequence is CASTPNLLEQYF. In DNA form, the CDR3 reads TGTGCCAGCACCCCCAACTTACTCGAGCAGTACTTC.

The gene calls are TRBV20-1 and TRBJ2-1, with 10 bases identical to TRBD2. Germline V gene sequence: CDR1 DFQATT, CDR2 SNEGSKA (reference sequence). CDR3 length: 14 amino acids. Trimming removed 5 bases from V and 7 bases from J; junction bases left unmatched: 8. CDR3 region: CSAEASGRSNEQFF. DNA for the CDR3: TGCAGTGCTGAAGCTAGCGGGAGATCGAATGAGCAGTTCTTC.

The V gene is TRBV20-1, the J gene TRBJ2-7, with D unresolved. Germline V gene data show CDR1 as DFQATT and CDR2 as SNEGSKA (reference sequence). This CDR3 contains 11 residues. CDR3 sequence (DNA): TGCAGAGTAATTGGGCCCTACGAGCAGTACTTC. Translation gives CRVIGPYEQYF.

J is TRBJ1-2 and V is TRBV2; 11 bases match TRBD1. CDR3 length: 15 amino acids. Germline V gene data show CDR1 as SNHLY and CDR2 as FYNNEI. V was pared by 4 bases and J by 4 bases, with 5 bases of the junction left unmatched. CDR3 sequence (DNA): TGTGCCAGCAGTGGGGGGACAGGGGGAATCTATGGCTACACCTTC. As protein: CASSGGTGGIYGYTF. Full variable domain (rest looked up from reference TRBV2 and TRBJ1-2): EPEVTQTPSHQVTQMGQEVILRCVPISNHLYFYWYRQILGQKVEFLVSFYNNEISEKSEIFDDQFSVERPDGSNFTLKIRSTKLEDSAMYFCASSGGTGGIYGYTFGSGTRLTVV.

This clonotype was seen many times. The chain carries TRBV15 and TRBJ2-1; 7 positions match TRBD1. Germline V gene lookup returns CDR1 LNHNV and CDR2 YYDKDF (reference sequence). V lost 2 bases to trimming and J lost 8 bases; unmatched junction nucleotides: 3. The CDR3 loop spans 13 amino acids. Written as DNA, the CDR3 is TGTGCCACCAGCAGAAGAGGGGGCGATGAGCAGTTCTTC. It translates to CATSRRGGDEQFF.

The chain joins TRBV18 to TRBJ2-7, with D perhaps TRBD2 (5 bases). This CDR3 contains 13 residues. Trimming removed 0 bases from V and 6 bases from J, with 9 bases in between. Germline V CDR1 and CDR2: KGHSH, LQKENI. The CDR3 region is CASSPPTLGEQYF. The CDR3 DNA sequence: TGTGCCAGCTCACCACCCACACTAGGCGAGCAGTACTTC.

The V gene is TRBV6-5, the J gene TRBJ2-7, with TRBD2 matching 9 bases. Per germline, CDR1 MNHEY and CDR2 SVGAGI. This CDR3 has 16 amino acids. The J segment lost 0 bases and the V segment lost 6 bases, leaving 9 bases of the junction unmatched. The CDR3 nucleotides are TGTGCCAGCAGGAGGGCGACTAGCGGAAGCTCCTACGAGCAGTACTTC. This sequence encodes CASRRATSGSSYEQYF.

The chain recombines TRBV29-1 with TRBJ2-1, with D perhaps TRBD2 (5 bases). Trimming removed 5 bases at V and 3 bases at J, with 11 bases between. CDR3 length: 13 amino acids. In germline, CDR1 is SQVTM, CDR2 ANQGSEA. CDR3 residues: CSVREGSYNEQFF. CDR3 in DNA: TGCAGCGTTCGGGAAGGCAGCTACAATGAGCAGTTCTTC.

Of note for this clonotype: A read error may produce the germline difference seen at one junction end. The rearrangement uses TRBV12-3 or TRBV12-4 and TRBJ2-3; 9 bases fit TRBD2. CDR3 length equals 16 residues. The DNA of the CDR3 is TGCGCCAGCAGTTTGTACCTAGCGGGATATGTAGATACGCAGTATTTT. This translates into CASSLYLAGYVDTQYF.

The genes are TRBV6-2 or TRBV6-3 and TRBJ2-1; 9 bases agree with TRBD2. The germline CDR1 and CDR2 sequences are MNHEY and SVGEGT. This CDR3 is built from 17 residues. Losses at the gene ends were 0 bases for V and 5 bases for J; bases not matched to a gene: 8. This chain's CDR3 is CASSYSFASGIDNEQFF. The CDR3 region has the DNA TGTGCCAGCAGTTACTCGTTCGCTAGCGGGATTGACAATGAGCAGTTCTTC.

V gene TRBV7-2 combines with J gene TRBJ2-1, with 7 bases matching TRBD2. CDR3 length: 13 residues. V trimming: 3 bases; J trimming: 12 bases; junction bases outside the gene matches: 8. Germline loops: CDR1 SGHTA, CDR2 FQGNSA. CDR3 nucleotides: TGTGCCAGCAGCTTCTCGCGGGGGAGGAGGCAGTTCTTC. As protein: CASSFSRGRRQFF.

CDR3 sequence: CASSQLGANEKLFF. CDR3 coding DNA: TGTGCCAGCAGCCAACTGGGTGCGAATGAAAAACTGTTTTTT. V usage is TRBV14 and J usage is TRBJ1-4; unclear D gene. This CDR3 has 14 residues. CDR1 SGHDN and CDR2 FVKESK come from the germline V gene. With 2 bases removed from V and 5 bases from J, the gap between germline ends came to 9 bases.

This clonotype was found a few times. CDR3 coding DNA: TGCAGCGTGGCTGGGACTAGCGGTTCCTACGAGCAGTACTTC. Its translation is CSVAGTSGSYEQYF. This chain uses TRBV29-1 with TRBJ2-7; TRBD2 agrees at 11 bases. CDR3 length: 14 residues. Unmatched junction bases numbered 5, after V lost 6 bases and J lost 1 base. CDR1 SQVTM and CDR2 ANQGSEA come from the germline V gene.

The chain links TRBV6-2 or TRBV6-3 to TRBJ2-7; the D call may be TRBD1 or TRBD2 (5 bases each). Deletions cut 2 bases from V and 0 bases from J, with 11 bases between. The CDR3 length is 15 residues. Per the germline V gene, CDR1 is MNHEY and CDR2 is SVGEGT. The DNA for the CDR3 is TGTGCCAGCAGTTACACCACGGGGACCTCCTACGAGCAGTACTTC. Its protein product is CASSYTTGTSYEQYF.

The chain carries TRBV9 and TRBJ2-3, with a weak D call TRBD2 (6 bases). Looked up from germline, CDR1 is SGDLS and CDR2 is YYNGEE. This CDR3 is built from 15 residues. Trimming left V 0 bases short and J 5 bases short, with 13 bases between. CDR3 nucleotide sequence: TGTGCCAGCAGCGTAGTGGGAGCGGGCGTAGATACGCAGTATTTT. Its translation: CASSVVGAGVDTQYF.